This is a list of T cell receptor beta chains from one sample in a study of T cell repertoires in cytomegalovirus infection. For these TCRs, the target antigens are not known. Using its own MiXCR run on the reads, TCRdb lists one record per CDR3 protein. This table has some 62,000 distinct CDR3 sequences, over 20% appearing once. The sequencing here drew on CD8+ T cells from cultured PBMCs, taken from culture after CMV antigen stimulation. The receptor set was obtained from a human donor in good health (CMV status not recorded). Some clones in this sample may be carry-over from other donors' samples. Both conserved end residues are part of each CDR3. D genes are given only for firm matches. Clone size is given for some rows only: seen once, a few or many times, or a class if the clone is expanded.

clone size,J gene,D gene,V gene,CDR3 protein,CDR3 DNA
-,TRBJ1-1,-,TRBV27,CASSPTRVINTEAFF,TGTGCCAGCAGTCCCACCCGGGTGATCAACACTGAAGCTTTCTTT
-,TRBJ1-2,-,TRBV19,CASSIAPGDLGNGYTF,TGTGCCAGTAGTATAGCTCCCGGAGACTTGGGGAACGGCTACACCTTC
many,TRBJ2-3,-,TRBV2,CASSAETAISTDTQYF,TGTGCCAGCAGTGCCGAGACAGCAATTTCCACAGATACGCAGTATTTT
few,TRBJ2-5,TRBD2,TRBV19,CASSINRERGARETQYF,TGTGCCAGTAGTATTAACCGCGAGCGGGGGGCTAGAGAGACCCAGTACTTC
-,TRBJ2-3,TRBD1,TRBV5-4,CASSLGYFGDRADTQYF,TGTGCCAGCAGCTTGGGATATTTTGGGGACAGGGCGGATACGCAGTATTTT
-,TRBJ2-1,TRBD1,TRBV5-4,CASSSRTGGHNEQFF,TGTGCCAGCAGCTCGCGGACAGGGGGACACAATGAGCAGTTCTTC
-,TRBJ1-3,-,TRBV14,CASSQDPSGDGNTIYF,TGTGCCAGCAGCCAAGATCCATCAGGGGACGGAAACACCATATATTTT
-,TRBJ2-7,-,TRBV12-3/TRBV12-4,CASSFSGSYEQYF,TGTGCCAGCAGTTTTTCCGGGTCTTACGAGCAGTACTTC
-,TRBJ1-1,TRBD1,TRBV12-3/TRBV12-4,CASSMPTGDGTEAFF,TGTGCCAGCAGTATGCCGACAGGGGACGGGACTGAAGCTTTCTTT
few,TRBJ1-1,-,TRBV7-9,CASSSPRSNTEAFF,TGTGCCAGCAGCAGCCCGCGGTCGAACACTGAAGCTTTCTTT
few,TRBJ1-4,-,TRBV29-1,CSVEGAGTNEKLFF,TGCAGCGTTGAAGGGGCGGGAACTAATGAAAAACTGTTTTTT
few,TRBJ1-1,TRBD1,TRBV11-2,CASSLRDRGLDTEAFF,TGTGCCAGCAGCTTAAGGGACAGGGGGCTCGACACTGAAGCTTTCTTT
-,TRBJ1-2,-,TRBV28,CASSLKAGRANYGYTF,TGTGCCAGCAGTTTAAAAGCGGGTAGAGCTAACTATGGCTACACCTTC
few,TRBJ1-2,-,TRBV4-3,CASSQDRTTSYGYTF,TGCGCCAGCAGCCAAGATAGAACCACCTCCTATGGCTACACCTTC
-,TRBJ2-7,-,TRBV4-1,CASSQAVGPDSSYEQYF,TGCGCCAGCAGCCAAGCAGTGGGCCCCGATAGCTCCTACGAGCAGTACTTC
-,TRBJ2-3,-,TRBV12-3/TRBV12-4,CASSLTDPTDTQYF,TGTGCCAGCAGTTTGACAGACCCCACAGATACGCAGTATTTT
-,TRBJ2-2,TRBD2,TRBV12-3/TRBV12-4,CASSKVAGGLNTGELFF,TGTGCCAGCAGCAAAGTAGCGGGGGGGCTAAACACCGGGGAGCTGTTTTTT
-,TRBJ1-2,-,TRBV29-1,CSVEDRYYGYTF,TGCAGCGTTGAAGACAGATACTATGGCTACACCTTC
few,TRBJ2-7,-,TRBV10-3,CAISESVLYEQYF,TGTGCCATCAGTGAGTCAGTACTCTACGAGCAGTACTTC
few,TRBJ2-7,TRBD1,TRBV7-2,CASSRPGQGTDYEQYF,TGTGCCAGCAGTCGACCGGGACAGGGGACAGACTACGAGCAGTACTTC
-,TRBJ2-7,TRBD1,TRBV9,CASSVEETFRGPGDEQYF,TGTGCCAGCAGCGTGGAGGAGACCTTCAGGGGGCCTGGCGACGAGCAGTACTTC
-,TRBJ1-4,-,TRBV7-9,CASSWAEEKLFF,TGTGCCAGCAGCTGGGCAGAAGAAAAACTGTTTTTT
-,TRBJ1-5,TRBD1,TRBV6-2/TRBV6-3,CASSSDRAFNQPQHF,TGTGCCAGCAGCTCTGACAGGGCTTTCAATCAGCCCCAGCATTTT
-,TRBJ2-1,-,TRBV5-6,CASSSRRYNEQFF,TGTGCCAGCAGCTCCCGGCGCTACAATGAGCAGTTCTTC
few,TRBJ2-2,-,TRBV29-1,CSALRRGLGTTGELFF,TGCAGCGCCCTTAGGCGGGGGCTGGGAACGACCGGGGAGCTGTTTTTT
-,TRBJ2-7,-,TRBV30,CAWSGAYEQYF,TGTGCCTGGTCCGGTGCCTACGAGCAGTACTTC
-,TRBJ2-6,-,TRBV29-1,CSVDRGLGPNVLTF,TGCAGCGTTGACCGGGGCTTGGGCCCCAACGTCCTGACTTTC